This passage covers 6 T cell receptor beta chains from one sample sequenced in a study of T cells in localized non-small cell lung cancer (dated by TCRdb to about 2020). The method was the immunoSEQ multiplex PCR assay. TCRdb retrieved this table from immuneACCESS and kept in-frame rearrangements only. Not all clones are present; in checked studies, unresolved V genes account for under half, and no reason is known for the remainder. The sample table shows some 30,000 clones, and about 89% are seen once. Approximately 5% of the sample rests with the top ten. The source was PBMCs, collected before any cancer treatment. Receptors were obtained from a man aged 40 to 75 with stage II lung adenocarcinoma.

The table lists this clone with a count of one. The chain uses TRBV5-8 and TRBJ1-1, with TRBD1 matching 9 bases. Germline CDR1 SGHTS, CDR2 YDEGEE. J was trimmed by 3 bases and V by 4 bases; bases with no gene match: 7. This CDR3 comprises 15 residues. Here the CDR3 reads CASSHGTGLDTEAFF. CDR3 sequence (DNA): TGTGCCAGCAGCCATGGGACAGGGTTAGACACTGAAGCTTTCTTT.

The V and J genes are TRBV5-8 and TRBJ1-2, with 8 nucleotides matching TRBD1. With V trimmed by 4 bases and J by 4 bases, 12 bases remained unmatched. Germline-derived CDR1 and CDR2 are SGHTS and YDEGEE. The CDR3 contains 16 residues. CDR3 sequence reads: CASSRDWTGSPYGYTF. In nucleotides, the CDR3 is TGTGCCAGCAGCCGCGACTGGACAGGGTCCCCCTATGGCTACACCTTC.

The rearrangement links TRBV10-3 to TRBJ2-7; D could derive from TRBD1 or TRBD2 (5 bases each). The CDR3 is 14 residues long. CDR1 ENHRY and CDR2 SYGVKD come from the germline V gene. V gave up 0 bases and J gave up 7 bases, with 13 bases separating them. The CDR3 region has the DNA TGTGCCATCAGTGAGTCGGTAGGGGAGAGGGAGCAGTACTTC. It yields the protein CAISESVGEREQYF.

J is TRBJ2-3 and V is TRBV7-9; 11 nucleotides line up with TRBD2. This CDR3 has 15 residues. The germline CDR1 and CDR2 sequences are SEHNR and FQNEAQ (reference sequence). Trimming removed 5 bases from V and 4 bases from J; junction bases left unmatched: 5. The CDR3 DNA sequence: TGTGCCAGCAGCCTTACTAGCGGGAGTGCAGATACGCAGTATTTT. This encodes CASSLTSGSADTQYF.

This clone is a singleton in its sample. The genes are TRBV9 and TRBJ1-2, with D unclear. Looked up from germline, CDR1 is SGDLS and CDR2 is YYNGEE. There are 13 residues in the CDR3. V was shortened by 0 bases and J by 2 bases, with 5 bases between the two germline ends. The CDR3 coding sequence is TGTGCCAGCAGCGTAGTCGCAAACTATGGCTACACCTTC. It encodes CASSVVANYGYTF.

The chain joins TRBV7-9 to TRBJ1-3, with 10 bases matching TRBD1. This CDR3 contains 15 residues. Germline V gene sequence: CDR1 SEHNR, CDR2 FQNEAQ (reference sequence). Trimming took 4 bases from V and 4 from J; bases not matched to a gene: 4. The CDR3 reads CASSSDRGPGNTIYF. The DNA of the CDR3 is TGTGCCAGCAGCTCAGACAGGGGGCCAGGAAACACCATATATTTT.